The clone carrying this TCR beta chain showed up many times. The sample's time point: after trial treatment. Treatment meaning: LDRT plus nivolumab, ipilimumab, low-dose cyclophosphamide and aspirin (RACIN trial). This entry comes from a study of low-dose radiotherapy and immunotherapy resistance in tumors. On the study more broadly: Members of Cohort 1 were treated with 0.5 Gy per fraction every 2 weeks. The prescribed total PTV dose was 6.5 Gy. Dosing for Cohort 2 consisted of 1 Gy per fraction every two weeks, reaching a total of 13 Gy over 26 weeks. Each patient took aspirin at a dose of 300 mg by mouth once daily over the course of four cycles, with dosing beginning on cycle 1 day 1.

TRAV- and TRBV-specific primers were used for first-strand cDNA, which covered alpha and beta chains. For amplifying TCRs, the PCR ran for approximately 21 cycles with Phusion, which was used together with a constant-region primer and the adapter on the V primers. Amplification of isolated mRNA was accomplished via in vitro transcription. TCRdb reprocessed the reads via MiXCR and lists one record per CDR3 protein. The repertoire includes tens of thousands of distinct CDR3 sequences, 45% to 55% of them detected once, and about 5.7% sits in the top ten. The V gene's germline CDR1 is LGHDT and CDR2 YNNKEL (reference sequence). The CDR3 is 14 amino acids. V was pared by 0 bases and J by 6 bases, with 8 bases between.

Specimen: PBMCs, collected after low-dose radiotherapy plus immunotherapy. J is TRBJ2-2 and V is TRBV3-1, with D unresolved. The sequence derives from a male donor with gallbladder cancer. CDR3 DNA: TGTGCCAGCAGCCAAGATACCAGTTCCGGGGAGCTGTTTTTT. This gives the protein CASSQDTSSGELFF. Full variable domain (outside the CDR3, taken from reference TRBV3-1 and TRBJ2-2): DTAVSQTPKYLVTQMGNDKSIKCEQNLGHDTMYWYKQDSKKFLKIMFSYNNKELIINETVPNRFSPKSPDKAHLNLHINSLELGDSAVYFCASSQDTSSGELFFGEGSRLTVL.